This T cell receptor (beta chain) appears in the sequencing data of a study of OX40 agonist ivuxolimab in advanced cancers. About the full investigation: Ivuxolimab was an agonistic, fully human IgG2 monoclonal antibody directed against OX40 (CD134), a costimulatory receptor. Intravenous ivuxolimab was administered to patients every 2 weeks at six dose levels: 0.01, 0.1, 0.3, 1.5, 3 and 10 mg/kg. Of the approximately 50 dose-escalation patients, hepatocellular carcinoma was present in roughly 19, melanoma in roughly 15, renal cell carcinoma in 9 and head and neck cancer in 9. The dose-escalation cohort was around 83% male with a mean age of about 65 years, ranging from roughly 20 to 85. Prior anti-PD-1, anti-PD-L1 or anti-CTLA-4 therapy was permitted, and checkpoint inhibitors had been received by about two fifths of dose-escalation patients. Partial responses occurred in three dose-escalation patients: two with cutaneous melanoma and one with hepatocellular carcinoma. Peripheral TCRbeta sequencing was intended to test whether TCR sequence diversity was altered and clonal T-cell expansion was caused by ivuxolimab. The monotherapy dose-escalation portion (N ≈ 50 patients) of the phase I ivuxolimab trial is reported in the paper.

The germline V gene yields MNHNS for CDR1 and SASEGT for CDR2. The junction shows trimming of 1 base on V and 4 bases on J, and the gene matches do not reach 9 bases of it. From the cysteine up to the phenylalanine, the CDR3 has a length of 16 residues. Just the 48-base CDR3 DNA is kept, in frame starting at base 1. Genomic DNA was isolated from the sorted cells so that the TCRbeta CDR3 region could be sequenced. The immunoSEQ Assay was used to sequence the TCRbeta CDR3 regions. TCRdb took over this immuneACCESS table, retaining in-frame rearrangements with V and J assigned. Such tables are incomplete; in checked studies, under half of the missing clones stem from an unresolved V gene, and the remainder is unexplained. Within this sample are roughly 55,000 clones, with roughly three quarters of them counted one time only. Of the sample, roughly 4.5% falls within the top ten clones. Worth noting for this clone: There is no known antigen for this receptor. Per-nucleotide qualities are absent, and no much larger clonotype sits a single base away.

Here is what the overall study found, with its caveats: The antigen specificity of the peripheral T cells that underwent clonal expansion was not determined. On average, CD8+ T cells showed more expanded clones than CD4+ T cells after ivuxolimab. Low levels of normalized T-cell clonal expansion were also seen in some patients who did not respond. At doses of 0.1 to 3.0 mg/kg, clonal expansion of both CD4+ and CD8+ T cells in blood was seen between baseline and week 6. In the 0.1-3.0 mg/kg groups, partial responders were among the patients with the lowest normalized peripheral clonal expansion, particularly in CD8+ T cells.

Patients with a history of autoimmune disease or receiving systemic immunosuppression were excluded from the trial. Peripheral blood for TCR sequencing was collected from all dose cohorts at baseline, on cycle 4 day 1, and on cycle 7 day 1. Samples were obtained from an open-label, multicenter, first-in-human phase I dose-escalation trial of ivuxolimab. Adults with locally advanced or metastatic head and neck squamous cell, hepatocellular, melanoma or renal cell carcinoma were enrolled in the trial. CD4+ and CD8+ T cells were sorted separately from peripheral blood before TCR sequencing. The chain joins TRBV6-1 to TRBJ1-2, and TRBD1 matches 7 of the central bases. The material was CD4+ or CD8+ T cells sorted from blood, obtained in a trial of the OX40 agonist ivuxolimab. The receptor comes from an adult with an advanced solid tumor such as melanoma, head and neck, liver or kidney cancer. The base sequence is TGTGCCAGCAGTGAAGGCTTTCACGGACAGGTCTATGGCTACACCTTC. It codes for CASSEGFHGQVYGYTF.